The clone carrying this T cell receptor (beta chain) was detected only a few times. What it binds is not known. These data come from a study of T cell clones after liver transplantation. Across the study: In this trial, immunosuppression withdrawal was attempted within 2 years of liver transplant. At least one year of complete immunosuppression withdrawal without enzymes over twice normal defined tolerance. Broader study findings: In most of the 8 subjects, circulating graft-donor-reactive CD4 TCRbeta sequences fell significantly after transplant.

Data came from immunoSEQ multiplex PCR; TCRdb stores just in-frame clones and leaves some out. The data contain 50,000 or so clones, 55% to 75% of them singletons. CDR3 length equals 14 residues. V lost 6 bases and J 0 bases, leaving 12 bases between the germline ends. CDR1 is SGHDT and CDR2 is YYEEEE in the germline V gene. The chain employs TRBV5-6 and TRBJ1-2, with TRBD1 as a possible D gene (6 bases). The origin of this receptor is a human patient who received a liver transplant. Some T cells may be transferred from the graft donor. Sample: CD4+ T cells from blood, taken approximately 54 months after liver transplant. CDR3: CASNIQGTNYGYTF. The CDR3 nucleotides are TGTGCCAGCAACATACAGGGAACTAACTATGGCTACACCTTC.